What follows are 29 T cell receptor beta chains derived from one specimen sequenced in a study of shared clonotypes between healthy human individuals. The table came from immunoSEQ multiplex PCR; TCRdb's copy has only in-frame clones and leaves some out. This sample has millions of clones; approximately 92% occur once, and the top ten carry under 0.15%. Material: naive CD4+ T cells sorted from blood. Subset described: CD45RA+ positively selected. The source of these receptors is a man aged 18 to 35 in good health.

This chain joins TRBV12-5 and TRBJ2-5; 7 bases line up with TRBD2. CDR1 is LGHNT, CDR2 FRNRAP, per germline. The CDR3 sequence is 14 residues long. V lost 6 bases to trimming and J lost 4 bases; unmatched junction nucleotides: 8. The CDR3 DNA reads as TGTGCTAGTGGCCTGGGGAGGGGATTAGAGACCCAGTACTTC. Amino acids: CASGLGRGLETQYF.

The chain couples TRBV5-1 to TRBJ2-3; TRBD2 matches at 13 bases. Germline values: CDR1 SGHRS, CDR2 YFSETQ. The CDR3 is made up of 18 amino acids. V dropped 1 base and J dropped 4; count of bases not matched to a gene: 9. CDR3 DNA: TGCGCCAGCAGCTTGTCCCGGACTAGCGGGAGATTCGCAGATACGCAGTATTTT. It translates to CASSLSRTSGRFADTQYF.

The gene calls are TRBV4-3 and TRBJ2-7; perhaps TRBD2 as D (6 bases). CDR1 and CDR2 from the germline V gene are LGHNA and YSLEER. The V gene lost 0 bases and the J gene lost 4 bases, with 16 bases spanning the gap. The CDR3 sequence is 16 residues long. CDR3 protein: CASSQDRQVGGYEQYF. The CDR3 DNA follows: TGCGCCAGCAGCCAAGATCGCCAGGTGGGGGGATACGAGCAGTACTTC.

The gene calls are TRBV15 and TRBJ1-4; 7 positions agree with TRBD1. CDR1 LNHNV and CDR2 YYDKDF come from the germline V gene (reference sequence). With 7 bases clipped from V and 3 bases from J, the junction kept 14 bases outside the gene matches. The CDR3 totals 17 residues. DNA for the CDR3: TGTGCCACCAACCCAGGTAGACAGGGTTCAGCTAATGAAAAACTGTTTTTT. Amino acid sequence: CATNPGRQGSANEKLFF.

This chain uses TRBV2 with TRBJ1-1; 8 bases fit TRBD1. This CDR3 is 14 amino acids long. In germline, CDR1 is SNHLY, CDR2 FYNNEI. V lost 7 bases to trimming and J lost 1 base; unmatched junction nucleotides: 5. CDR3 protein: CASNPGQANTEAFF. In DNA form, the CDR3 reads TGTGCCAGCAACCCGGGACAGGCGAACACTGAAGCTTTCTTT.

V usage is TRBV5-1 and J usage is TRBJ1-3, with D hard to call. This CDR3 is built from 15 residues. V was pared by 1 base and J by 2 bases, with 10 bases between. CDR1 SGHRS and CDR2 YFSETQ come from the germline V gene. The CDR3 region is CASSLSENPGNTIYF. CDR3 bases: TGCGCCAGCAGCTTGAGCGAGAACCCTGGAAACACCATATATTTT.

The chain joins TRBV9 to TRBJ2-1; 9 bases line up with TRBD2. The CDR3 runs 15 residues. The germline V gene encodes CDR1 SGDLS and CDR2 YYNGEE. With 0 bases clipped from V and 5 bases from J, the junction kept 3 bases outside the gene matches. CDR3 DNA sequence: TGTGCCAGCAGCGTAGTCCTAGCGGGGCACAATGAGCAGTTCTTC. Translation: CASSVVLAGHNEQFF.

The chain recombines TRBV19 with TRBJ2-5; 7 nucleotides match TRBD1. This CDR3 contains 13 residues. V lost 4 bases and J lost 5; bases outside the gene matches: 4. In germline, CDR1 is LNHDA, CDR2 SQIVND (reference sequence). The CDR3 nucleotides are TGTGCCAGTAGTAAGGGGGCGTGGGAGACCCAGTACTTC. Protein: CASSKGAWETQYF.

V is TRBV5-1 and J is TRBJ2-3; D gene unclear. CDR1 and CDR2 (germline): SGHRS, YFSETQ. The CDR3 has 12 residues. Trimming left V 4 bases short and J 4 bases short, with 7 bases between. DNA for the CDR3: TGCGCCAGCAGCCTCCCGGCAGATACGCAGTATTTT. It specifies CASSLPADTQYF.

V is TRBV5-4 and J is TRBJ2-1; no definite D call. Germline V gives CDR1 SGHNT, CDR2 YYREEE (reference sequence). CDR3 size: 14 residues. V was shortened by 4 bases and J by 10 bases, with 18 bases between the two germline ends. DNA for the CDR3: TGTGCCAGCAGCCACTCTTCCAAGAGAATCGAGCAGTTCTTC. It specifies CASSHSSKRIEQFF.

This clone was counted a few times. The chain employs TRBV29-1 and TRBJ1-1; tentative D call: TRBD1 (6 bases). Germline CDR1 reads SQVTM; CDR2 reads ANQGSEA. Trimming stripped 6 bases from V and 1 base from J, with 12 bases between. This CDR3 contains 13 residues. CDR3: CSVQTGQNTEAFF. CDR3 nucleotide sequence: TGCAGCGTCCAGACAGGCCAGAACACTGAAGCTTTCTTT.

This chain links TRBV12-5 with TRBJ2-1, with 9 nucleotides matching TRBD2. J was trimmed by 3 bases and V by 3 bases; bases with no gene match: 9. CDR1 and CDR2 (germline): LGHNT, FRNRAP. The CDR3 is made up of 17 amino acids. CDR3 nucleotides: TGTGCTAGTGGTTTATCCATGACTAGCGGTTACTACAATGAGCAGTTCTTC. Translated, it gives CASGLSMTSGYYNEQFF. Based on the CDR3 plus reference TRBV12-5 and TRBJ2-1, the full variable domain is DARVTQTPRHKVTEMGQEVTMRCQPILGHNTVFWYRQTMMQGLELLAYFRNRAPLDDSGMPKDRFSAEMPDATLATLKIQPSEPRDSAVYFCASGLSMTSGYYNEQFFGPGTRLTVL.

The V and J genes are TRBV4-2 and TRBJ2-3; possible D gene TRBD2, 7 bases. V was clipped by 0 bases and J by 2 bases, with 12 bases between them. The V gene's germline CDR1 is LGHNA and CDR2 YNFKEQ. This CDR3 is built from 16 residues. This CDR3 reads CASSQEGGGITDTQYF. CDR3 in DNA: TGTGCCAGCAGCCAAGAGGGGGGGGGCATCACAGATACGCAGTATTTT.

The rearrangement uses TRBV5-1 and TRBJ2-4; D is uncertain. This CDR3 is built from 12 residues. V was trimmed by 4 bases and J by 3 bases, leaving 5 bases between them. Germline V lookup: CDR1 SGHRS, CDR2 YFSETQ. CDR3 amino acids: CASSLDKNIQYF. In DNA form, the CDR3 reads TGCGCCAGCAGCCTGGACAAAAACATTCAGTACTTC.

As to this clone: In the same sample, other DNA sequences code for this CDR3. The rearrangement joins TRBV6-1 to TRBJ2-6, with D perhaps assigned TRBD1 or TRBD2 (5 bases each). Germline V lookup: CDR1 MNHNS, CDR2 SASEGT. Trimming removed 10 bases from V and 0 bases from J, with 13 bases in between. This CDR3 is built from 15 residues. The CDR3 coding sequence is TGTGCCACCTTGACGGGGACCTCTGGGGCCAACGTCCTGACTTTC. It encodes CATLTGTSGANVLTF.

This CDR3 reads CASTPFGLVSEQFF. The CDR3 nucleotides are TGTGCCAGCACTCCGTTCGGACTAGTGAGTGAGCAGTTCTTC. The V and J genes are TRBV7-2 and TRBJ2-1; 7 bases agree with TRBD2. Per the germline V gene, CDR1 is SGHTA and CDR2 is FQGNSA. The CDR3 totals 14 residues. J was trimmed by 9 bases and V by 7 bases; bases with no gene match: 12.

The CDR3 sequence: CASSSPPEAFF. CDR3 DNA sequence: TGTGCCAGCAGTTCCCCTCCTGAAGCTTTCTTT. V gene TRBV28 combines with J gene TRBJ1-1; D not resolved. The V and J ends lost 4 bases and 6 bases respectively, with 6 bases between them. The CDR3 is 11 amino acids. Germline V gives CDR1 MDHEN, CDR2 SYDVKM.

The CDR3 loop is CASSLGQGRQETQYF. CDR3 DNA: TGTGCCAGCAGCTTAGGGCAGGGGAGACAAGAGACCCAGTACTTC. The chain joins TRBV13 to TRBJ2-5, with D perhaps TRBD1 (6 bases). The ends were cut back, 0 bases at V and 2 bases at J, with 10 bases in the middle. Germline CDR1 reads PRHDT; CDR2 reads FYEKMQ (reference sequence). The CDR3 has 15 amino acids.

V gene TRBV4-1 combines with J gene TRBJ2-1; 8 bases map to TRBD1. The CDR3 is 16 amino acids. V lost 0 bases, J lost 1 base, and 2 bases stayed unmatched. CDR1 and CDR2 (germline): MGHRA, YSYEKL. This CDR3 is CASSQDGTGSYNEQFF. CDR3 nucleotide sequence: TGCGCCAGCAGCCAAGATGGGACAGGTTCCTACAATGAGCAGTTCTTC.

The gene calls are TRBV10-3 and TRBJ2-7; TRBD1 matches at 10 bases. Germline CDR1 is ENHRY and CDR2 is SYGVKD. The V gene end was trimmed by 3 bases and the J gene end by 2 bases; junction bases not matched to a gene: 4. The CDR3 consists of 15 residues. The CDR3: CAISDRDRGTYEQYF. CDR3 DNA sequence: TGTGCCATCAGTGACCGGGACAGGGGCACCTACGAGCAGTACTTC.

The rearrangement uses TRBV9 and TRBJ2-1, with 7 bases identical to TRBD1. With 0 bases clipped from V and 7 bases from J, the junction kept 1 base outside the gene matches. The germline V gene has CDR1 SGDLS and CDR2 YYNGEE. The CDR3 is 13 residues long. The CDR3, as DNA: TGTGCCAGCAGCGTAGGGGGACAGAATGAGCAGTTCTTC. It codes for CASSVGGQNEQFF.

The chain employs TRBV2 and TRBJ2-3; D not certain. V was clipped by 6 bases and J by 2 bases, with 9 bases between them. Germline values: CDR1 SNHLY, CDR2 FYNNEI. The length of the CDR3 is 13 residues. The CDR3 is CASRGSLTDTQYF. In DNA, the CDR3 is TGTGCCAGCAGAGGCAGCCTCACAGATACGCAGTATTTT.

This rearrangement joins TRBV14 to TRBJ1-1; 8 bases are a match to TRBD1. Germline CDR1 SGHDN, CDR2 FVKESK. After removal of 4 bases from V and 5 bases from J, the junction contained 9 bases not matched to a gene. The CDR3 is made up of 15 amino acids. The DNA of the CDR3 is TGTGCCAGCAGCCCATTAACAGGGGGTTTTACTGAAGCTTTCTTT. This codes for CASSPLTGGFTEAFF. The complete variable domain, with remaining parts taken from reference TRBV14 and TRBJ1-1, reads EAGVTQFPSHSVIEKGQTVTLRCDPISGHDNLYWYRRVMGKEIKFLLHFVKESKQDESGMPNNRFLAERTGGTYSTLKVQPAELEDSGVYFCASSPLTGGFTEAFFGQGTRLTVV.

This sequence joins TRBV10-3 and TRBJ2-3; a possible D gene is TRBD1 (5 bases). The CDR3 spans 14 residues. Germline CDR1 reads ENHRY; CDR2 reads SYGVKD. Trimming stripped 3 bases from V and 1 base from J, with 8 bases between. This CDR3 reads CAISDRVGTDTQYF. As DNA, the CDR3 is TGTGCCATCAGTGACAGGGTGGGCACAGATACGCAGTATTTT.

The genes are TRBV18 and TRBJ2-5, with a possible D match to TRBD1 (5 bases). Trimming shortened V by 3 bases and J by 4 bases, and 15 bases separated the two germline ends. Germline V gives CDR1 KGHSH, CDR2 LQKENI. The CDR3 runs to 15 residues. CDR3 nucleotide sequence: TGTGCCAGCTCACCCCCCTCGAAGGGGATAGAGACCCAGTACTTC. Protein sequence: CASSPPSKGIETQYF.

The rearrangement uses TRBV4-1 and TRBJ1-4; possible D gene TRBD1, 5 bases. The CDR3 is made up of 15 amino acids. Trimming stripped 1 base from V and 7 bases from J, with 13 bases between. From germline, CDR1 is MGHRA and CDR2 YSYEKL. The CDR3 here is CASSQGGLGGEKLFF. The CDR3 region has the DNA TGCGCCAGCAGCCAAGGAGGGCTCGGGGGTGAAAAACTGTTTTTT.

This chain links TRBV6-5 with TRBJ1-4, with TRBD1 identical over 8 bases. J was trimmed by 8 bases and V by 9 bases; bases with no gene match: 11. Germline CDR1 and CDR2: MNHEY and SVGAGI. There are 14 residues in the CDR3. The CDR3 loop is CASTDRGDKEKLFF. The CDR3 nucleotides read TGTGCCAGTACAGACAGGGGCGACAAGGAAAAACTGTTTTTT.

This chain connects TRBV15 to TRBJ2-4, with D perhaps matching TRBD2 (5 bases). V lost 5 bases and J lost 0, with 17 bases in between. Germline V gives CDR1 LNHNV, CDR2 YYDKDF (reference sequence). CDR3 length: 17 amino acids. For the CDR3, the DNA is TGTGCCACCAGCCAAGACTATCCTTCACTAGCCAAAAACATTCAGTACTTC. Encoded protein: CATSQDYPSLAKNIQYF.

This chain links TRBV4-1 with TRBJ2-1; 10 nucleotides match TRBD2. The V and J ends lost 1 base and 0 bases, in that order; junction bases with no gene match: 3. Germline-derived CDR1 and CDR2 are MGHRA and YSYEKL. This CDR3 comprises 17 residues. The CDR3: CASSQGASGSSYNEQFF. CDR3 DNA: TGCGCCAGCAGCCAAGGGGCTAGCGGGAGCTCCTACAATGAGCAGTTCTTC.